Listed here are 24 T cell receptor beta chains from one sample, sequenced in a study of CD4 T cells in relation to SARS-CoV-2 and coronaviruses. Profiled with immunoSEQ multiplex PCR; TCRdb holds only in-frame clones, not every one. This sample carries about 59,000 clones, about nine tenths of them seen once, and the ten largest clones take about 1.5%. CD4+ T cells from unexposed donors were obtained before the COVID-19 pandemic (2011-2018). The sample consisted of memory CD4+ T cells from PBMCs. These receptors all stem from a human donor in good health.

The chain has TRBV5-8 and TRBJ1-5, with TRBD1 matching over 8 bases. The CDR3 covers 18 residues. The V and J ends lost 4 bases and 0 bases, in that order; junction bases with no gene match: 12. Germline V gene lookup returns CDR1 SGHTS and CDR2 YDEGEE. The CDR3 nucleotides are TGTGCCAGCAGCCGGACAGGGAGGAAACATAATAGCAATCAGCCCCAGCATTTT. Translation: CASSRTGRKHNSNQPQHF.

The chain uses TRBV28 and TRBJ1-6, with 11 bases aligning to TRBD1. CDR3 length equals 14 residues. Trimming cost V 2 bases and J 15 bases; bases outside gene matches: 6. Germline V lookup: CDR1 MDHEN, CDR2 SYDVKM. CDR3 sequence (DNA): TGTGCCAGCAGTTTAAGTCAAGGGACAGGGGGCCTCCACTTT. Its translation is CASSLSQGTGGLHF.

The V gene is TRBV28, the J gene TRBJ1-1; 8 positions match TRBD1. V shed 5 bases and J 4 bases; nucleotides not matched to a gene: 12. The length of the CDR3 is 16 residues. Germline V gene data show CDR1 as MDHEN and CDR2 as SYDVKM. The chain's CDR3 is CASSLGGQGRLTEAFF. The CDR3 nucleotides are TGTGCCAGCAGTCTAGGTGGACAGGGAAGGCTCACTGAAGCTTTCTTT.

The V gene is TRBV12-3 or TRBV12-4, the J gene TRBJ2-1; D not certain. The CDR3 has 12 amino acids. V lost 2 bases, J lost 8 bases, and 7 bases lay in between. CDR3 nucleotides: TGTGCCAGCAGTTTACAGTCGTATGAGCAGTTCTTC. Amino acids: CASSLQSYEQFF.

In its sample, this clone was seen a few times. The rearrangement uses TRBV7-9 and TRBJ1-2, with 9 bases matching TRBD1. V shed 5 bases, J shed 4 bases, and the junction held 8 bases outside the gene matches. There are 15 residues in the CDR3. The germline CDR1 and CDR2 sequences are SEHNR and FQNEAQ (reference sequence). The chain's CDR3 is CASSLTGGMGYGYTF. The CDR3, as DNA: TGTGCCAGCAGCCTGACAGGGGGAATGGGCTATGGCTACACCTTC.

This chain joins TRBV27 and TRBJ2-3; 11 bases line up with TRBD2. V trimming: 3 bases; J trimming: 0 bases; junction bases outside the gene matches: 14. The CDR3 is 20 residues long. Per germline, CDR1 MNHEY and CDR2 SMNVEV (reference sequence). The CDR3, as DNA: TGTGCCAGCAGTTTTCAGGCCGGGACTAGCGGAAGAATTAGCACAGATACGCAGTATTTT. Protein: CASSFQAGTSGRISTDTQYF.

The sample holds one count of this clone. The chain employs TRBV5-1 and TRBJ1-2, with 12 bases aligning to TRBD1. The V and J ends lost 4 bases and 8 bases, in that order; junction bases with no gene match: 9. The CDR3 sequence is 15 residues long. Germline loops: CDR1 SGHRS, CDR2 YFSETQ. CDR3: CASSNRDRGLEGYTF. In DNA, the CDR3 is TGCGCCAGCAGCAACCGGGACAGGGGGCTCGAGGGCTACACCTTC.

About this clone: The sample contains more than one DNA sequence encoding this CDR3. V usage is TRBV4-1 and J usage is TRBJ2-7; TRBD1 is a possible D gene (5 bases). The CDR3 totals 13 residues. Germline lookup yields CDR1 MGHRA and CDR2 YSYEKL. Trimming removed 4 bases at V and 2 bases at J, with 9 bases between. The CDR3 bases are TGCGCCAGCAGCCCTACGACAGCCTACGAGCAGTACTTC. This gives the protein CASSPTTAYEQYF.

This clone showed up just once. This chain joins TRBV28 and TRBJ2-1; D ambiguous. V lost 1 base and J lost 7, with 14 bases in between. This CDR3 is built from 15 residues. CDR1 and CDR2 from the germline V gene are MDHEN and SYDVKM. DNA of the CDR3: TGTGCCAGCAGTTTATCCCCCCCCTCAAGTAATGAGCAGTTCTTC. Encoded protein: CASSLSPPSSNEQFF.

The chain employs TRBV24-1 and TRBJ2-3; TRBD2 agrees at 10 bases. The CDR3 runs to 17 residues. After removal of 3 bases from V and 3 bases from J, the junction contained 8 bases not matched to a gene. The germline gives CDR1 KGHDR, CDR2 SFDVKD. CDR3 DNA: TGTGCCACCAGTGATCAGCCAGCGGGAGGGCCGACAGATACGCAGTATTTT. Translated: CATSDQPAGGPTDTQYF.

The rearrangement joins TRBV29-1 to TRBJ2-2; perhaps D is TRBD1 or TRBD2 (6 bases each). This CDR3 contains 13 residues. Germline V gives CDR1 SQVTM, CDR2 ANQGSEA. Between the trimmed V and J ends, which lost 7 bases and 6 bases, there was a span of 15 bases. DNA for the CDR3: TGCAGCGGACGGGGGCCAAACTCCGGGGAGCTGTTTTTT. This gives the protein CSGRGPNSGELFF.

The chain recombines TRBV28 with TRBJ1-2; no clear D. Trimming shortened V by 5 bases and J by 3 bases, and 7 bases separated the two germline ends. The CDR3 has 12 residues. Germline CDR1 and CDR2: MDHEN and SYDVKM. CDR3 sequence (DNA): TGTGCCAGCAGTCCCCTGTACTATGGCTACACCTTC. Encoded protein: CASSPLYYGYTF.

The chain combines TRBV19 with TRBJ2-7; 8 nucleotides match TRBD1. The CDR3 runs 13 residues. Germline-derived CDR1 and CDR2 are LNHDA and SQIVND (reference sequence). Trimming at V came to 5 bases and at J to 5 bases, leaving 5 bases not matched to a gene. Here the CDR3 reads CASSLDRGDEQYF. In nucleotides, the CDR3 is TGTGCCAGTAGTCTTGACAGGGGCGACGAGCAGTACTTC.

This clone was seen just once. The V call is TRBV9, the J call TRBJ2-1, with 10 bases matching TRBD2. Germline CDR1 SGDLS, CDR2 YYNGEE. V shed 0 bases, J shed 0 bases, and the junction held 9 bases outside the gene matches. CDR3 length: 19 amino acids. CDR3 sequence (DNA): TGTGCCAGCAGCGTAGGGGCCCTAGCGGGGGCCAGCTCCTACAATGAGCAGTTCTTC. This encodes CASSVGALAGASSYNEQFF.

This chain joins TRBV6-5 and TRBJ2-1; 14 nucleotides agree with TRBD2. The CDR3 sequence is 15 residues long. Germline CDR1 is MNHEY and CDR2 is SVGAGI. The junction had 6 bases not matched to a gene; V was cut back by 6 bases and J by 8 bases. DNA for the CDR3: TGTGCCAGCAGCCTGGGACTAGCGGGAGAGGATGAGCAGTTCTTC. Translating it yields CASSLGLAGEDEQFF.

J is TRBJ1-1 and V is TRBV9; D ambiguous. The CDR3 runs 15 residues. Germline V lookup: CDR1 SGDLS, CDR2 YYNGEE. V was trimmed by 0 bases and J by 0 bases, leaving 9 bases between them. The CDR3 is CASSVVPTLNTEAFF. CDR3 DNA sequence: TGTGCCAGCAGCGTAGTACCCACACTGAACACTGAAGCTTTCTTT.

Remarks on this clone: Different DNA sequences within this sample yield the same CDR3. The chain carries TRBV7-3 and TRBJ2-1; perhaps TRBD2 as D (7 bases). The CDR3 runs 14 residues. Germline V gene sequence: CDR1 SGHTA, CDR2 FQGTGA. Trimming pared 1 base from V and 7 bases from J, leaving 11 bases between. The CDR3 loop is CASSLRGGGNEQFF. The CDR3 DNA reads as TGTGCCAGCAGCTTAAGGGGAGGGGGGAATGAGCAGTTCTTC. The whole variable domain, filled in from reference TRBV7-3 and TRBJ2-1, reads GAGVSQTPSNKVTEKGKYVELRCDPISGHTALYWYRQSLGQGPEFLIYFQGTGAADDSGLPNDRFFAVRPEGSVSTLKIQRTERGDSAVYLCASSLRGGGNEQFFGPGTRLTVL.

The rearrangement uses TRBV28 and TRBJ1-5; weak D call: TRBD1 (6 bases). CDR1 and CDR2 from the germline V gene are MDHEN and SYDVKM. Trimming left V 4 bases short and J 0 bases short, with 13 bases between. CDR3 length: 16 amino acids. CDR3 amino acids: CASSSTGRFSNQPQHF. CDR3 DNA: TGTGCCAGCAGTTCCACAGGGAGATTTAGCAATCAGCCCCAGCATTTT.

The rearrangement uses TRBV6-1 and TRBJ2-1; 11 bases line up with TRBD2. Germline V gene sequence: CDR1 MNHNS, CDR2 SASEGT. CDR3 length: 14 residues. V dropped 2 bases and J dropped 7; count of bases not matched to a gene: 1. In DNA, the CDR3 is TGTGCCAGCAGTGAATTAGCGGGAGGGAATGAGCAGTTCTTC. Protein product: CASSELAGGNEQFF.

This clone came up once. This chain links TRBV5-8 with TRBJ1-5, with D tentatively TRBD1 (5 bases). Deletions cut 4 bases from V and 2 bases from J, with 13 bases between. The germline V gene has CDR1 SGHTS and CDR2 YDEGEE. This CDR3 is 15 amino acids long. CDR3 in amino acids: CASSPFGAGNQPQHF. Here the CDR3 DNA reads TGTGCCAGCAGCCCGTTCGGGGCAGGCAATCAGCCCCAGCATTTT.

DNA of the CDR3: TGTGCCAGCAGCTTAGTAAACTCCTACGAGCAGTACTTC. This sequence encodes CASSLVNSYEQYF. The chain joins TRBV7-8 to TRBJ2-7, with D unclear. V was trimmed by 1 base and J by 0 bases, leaving 4 bases between them. The CDR3 spans 13 residues. Germline CDR1 SGHVS, CDR2 FQNEAQ.

CDR3 sequence (DNA): TGTGCCAGCAGACAAACAACAGGGAGCAATTCACCCCTCCACTTT. Translating gives CASRQTTGSNSPLHF. The rearrangement links TRBV7-2 to TRBJ1-6, with D possibly being TRBD1 (6 bases). The V end was cut by 6 bases, the J end by 7 bases, with 16 bases between. CDR3 size: 15 residues. The germline gives CDR1 SGHTA, CDR2 FQGNSA.

The chain couples TRBV19 to TRBJ1-2, with unresolved D. This CDR3 spans 14 amino acids. Germline V gene lookup returns CDR1 LNHDA and CDR2 SQIVND (reference sequence). Between the trimmed V and J ends, which lost 5 bases and 8 bases, there was a span of 18 bases. DNA of the CDR3: TGTGCCAGTAGTCCCATTTCCAACACGGACGGCTACACCTTC. This gives the protein CASSPISNTDGYTF.

The V call is TRBV10-2, the J call TRBJ2-4; 7 bases map to TRBD2. V shed 0 bases, J shed 3 bases, and the junction held 2 bases outside the gene matches. Germline V gives CDR1 WSHSY, CDR2 SAAADI. CDR3 length: 15 amino acids. The DNA for the CDR3 is TGCGCCAGCAGTGAGTCGGGAGGGGACAAAAACATTCAGTACTTC. This sequence encodes CASSESGGDKNIQYF.